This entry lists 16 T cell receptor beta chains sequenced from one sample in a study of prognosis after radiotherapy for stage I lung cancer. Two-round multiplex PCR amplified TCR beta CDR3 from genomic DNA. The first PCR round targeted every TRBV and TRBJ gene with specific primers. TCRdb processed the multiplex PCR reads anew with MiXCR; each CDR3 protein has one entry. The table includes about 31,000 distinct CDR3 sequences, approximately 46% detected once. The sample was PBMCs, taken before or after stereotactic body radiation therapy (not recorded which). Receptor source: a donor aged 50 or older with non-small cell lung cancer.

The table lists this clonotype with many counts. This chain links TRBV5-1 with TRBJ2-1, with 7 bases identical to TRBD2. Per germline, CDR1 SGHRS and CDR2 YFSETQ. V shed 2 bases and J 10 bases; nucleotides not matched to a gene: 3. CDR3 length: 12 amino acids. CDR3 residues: CASSFSGTEQFF. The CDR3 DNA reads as TGCGCCAGCAGCTTCAGCGGGACCGAGCAGTTCTTC.

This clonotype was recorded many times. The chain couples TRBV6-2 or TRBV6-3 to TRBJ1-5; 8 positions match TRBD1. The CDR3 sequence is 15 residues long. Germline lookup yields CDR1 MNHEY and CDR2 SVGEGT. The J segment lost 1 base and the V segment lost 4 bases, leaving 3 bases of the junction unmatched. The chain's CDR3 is CASSLQGESNQPQHF. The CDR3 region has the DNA TGTGCCAGCAGTTTACAGGGGGAAAGCAATCAGCCCCAGCATTTT.

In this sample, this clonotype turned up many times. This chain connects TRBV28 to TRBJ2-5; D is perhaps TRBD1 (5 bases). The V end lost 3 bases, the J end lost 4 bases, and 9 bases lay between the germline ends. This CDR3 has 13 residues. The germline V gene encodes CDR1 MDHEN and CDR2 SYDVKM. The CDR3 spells CASSLPGRETQYF. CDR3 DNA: TGTGCCAGCAGTTTGCCAGGGCGAGAGACCCAGTACTTC.

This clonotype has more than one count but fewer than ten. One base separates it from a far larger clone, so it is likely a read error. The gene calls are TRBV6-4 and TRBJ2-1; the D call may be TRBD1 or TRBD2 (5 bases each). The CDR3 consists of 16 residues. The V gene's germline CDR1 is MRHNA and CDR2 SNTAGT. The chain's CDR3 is CASSYSRGAPYNEQFF. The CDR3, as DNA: TGTGCCAGCAGTTACTCGAGGGGCGCCCCCTACAATGAGCAGTTCTTC.

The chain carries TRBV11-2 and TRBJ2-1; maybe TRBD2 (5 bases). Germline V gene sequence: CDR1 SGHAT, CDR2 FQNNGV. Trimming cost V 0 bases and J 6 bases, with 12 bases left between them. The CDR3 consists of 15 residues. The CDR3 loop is CASSLDPGSSNEQFF. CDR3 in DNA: TGTGCCAGCAGCTTAGATCCGGGGAGCAGCAATGAGCAGTTCTTC. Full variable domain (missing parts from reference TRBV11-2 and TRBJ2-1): EAGVAQSPRYKIIEKRQSVAFWCNPISGHATLYWYQQILGQGPKLLIQFQNNGVVDDSQLPKDRFSAERLKGVDSTLKIQPAKLEDSAVYLCASSLDPGSSNEQFFGPGTRLTVL.

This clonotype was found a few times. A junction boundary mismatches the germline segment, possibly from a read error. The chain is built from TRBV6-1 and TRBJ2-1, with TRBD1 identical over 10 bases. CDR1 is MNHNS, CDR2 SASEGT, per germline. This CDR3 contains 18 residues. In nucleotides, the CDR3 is TGTGTCAGCAGTGAAGCGCTTATGGTGACAGGGGGCCGCAATGAGCAGTTCTTC. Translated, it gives CVSSEALMVTGGRNEQFF.

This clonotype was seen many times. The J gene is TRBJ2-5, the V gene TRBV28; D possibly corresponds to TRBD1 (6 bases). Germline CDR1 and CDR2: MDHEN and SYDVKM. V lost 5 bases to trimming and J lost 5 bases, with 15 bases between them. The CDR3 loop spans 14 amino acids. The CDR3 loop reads CASSPGEFGETQYF. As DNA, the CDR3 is TGTGCCAGCAGTCCAGGGGAGTTTGGGGAGACCCAGTACTTC.

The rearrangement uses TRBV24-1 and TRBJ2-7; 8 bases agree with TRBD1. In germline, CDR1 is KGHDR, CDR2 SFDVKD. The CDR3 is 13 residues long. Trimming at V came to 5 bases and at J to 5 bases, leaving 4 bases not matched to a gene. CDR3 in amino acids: CATSAGRGHEQYF. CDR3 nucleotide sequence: TGTGCCACCAGTGCGGGCAGGGGGCACGAGCAGTACTTC.

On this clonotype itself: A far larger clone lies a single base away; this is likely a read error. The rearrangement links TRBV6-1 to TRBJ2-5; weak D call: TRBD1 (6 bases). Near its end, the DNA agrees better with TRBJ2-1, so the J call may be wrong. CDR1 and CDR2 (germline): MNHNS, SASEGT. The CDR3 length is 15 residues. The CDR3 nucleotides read TGTGCCGGCAGTGACCAGACAGGAGCCTACAATGAGCAGTTCTTC. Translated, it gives CAGSDQTGAYNEQFF.

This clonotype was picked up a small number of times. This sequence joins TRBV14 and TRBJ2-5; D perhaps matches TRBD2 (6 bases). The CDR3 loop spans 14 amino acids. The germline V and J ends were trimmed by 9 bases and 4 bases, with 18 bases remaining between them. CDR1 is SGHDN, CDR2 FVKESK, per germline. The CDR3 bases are TGTGCCAGACTTAAAGCGGGCTGGGGAGAGACCCAGTACTTC. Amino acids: CARLKAGWGETQYF.

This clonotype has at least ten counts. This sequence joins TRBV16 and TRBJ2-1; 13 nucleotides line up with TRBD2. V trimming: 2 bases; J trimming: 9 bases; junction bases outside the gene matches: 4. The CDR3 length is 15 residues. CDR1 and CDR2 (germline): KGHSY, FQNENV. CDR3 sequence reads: CASSQTSGRGGEQFF. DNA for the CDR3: TGTGCCAGCAGCCAAACTAGCGGGAGGGGTGGTGAGCAGTTCTTC.

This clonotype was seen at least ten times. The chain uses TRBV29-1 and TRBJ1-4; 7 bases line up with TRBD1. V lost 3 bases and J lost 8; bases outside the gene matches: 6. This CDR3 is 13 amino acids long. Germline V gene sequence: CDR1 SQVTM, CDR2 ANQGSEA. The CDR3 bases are TGCAGCGTTGAGGAGGGGGCAGAGGAAAAACTGTTTTTT. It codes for CSVEEGAEEKLFF.

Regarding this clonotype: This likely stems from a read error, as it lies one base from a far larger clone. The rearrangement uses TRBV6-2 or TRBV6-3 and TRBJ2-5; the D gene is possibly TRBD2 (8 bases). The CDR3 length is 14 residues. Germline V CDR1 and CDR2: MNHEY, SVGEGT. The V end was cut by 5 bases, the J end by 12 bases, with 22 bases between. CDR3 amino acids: CASSRQGPAGAKYF. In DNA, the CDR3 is TGTGCCAGCAGTCGACAGGGCCCAGCGGGGGCCAAGTACTTC.

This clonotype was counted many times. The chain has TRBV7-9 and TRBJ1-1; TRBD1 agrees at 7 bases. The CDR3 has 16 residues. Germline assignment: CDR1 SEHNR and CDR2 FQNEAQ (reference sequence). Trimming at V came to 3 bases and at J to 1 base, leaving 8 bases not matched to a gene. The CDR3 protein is CASSLGRAGGNTEAFF. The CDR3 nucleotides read TGTGCCAGCAGCTTGGGTCGGGCAGGGGGGAACACTGAAGCTTTCTTT.

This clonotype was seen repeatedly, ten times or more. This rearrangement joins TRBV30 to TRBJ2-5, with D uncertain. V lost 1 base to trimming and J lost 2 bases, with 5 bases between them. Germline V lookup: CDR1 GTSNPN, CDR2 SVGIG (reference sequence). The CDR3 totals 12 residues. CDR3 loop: CAWSELQETQYF. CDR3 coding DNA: TGTGCCTGGAGTGAACTGCAAGAGACCCAGTACTTC.

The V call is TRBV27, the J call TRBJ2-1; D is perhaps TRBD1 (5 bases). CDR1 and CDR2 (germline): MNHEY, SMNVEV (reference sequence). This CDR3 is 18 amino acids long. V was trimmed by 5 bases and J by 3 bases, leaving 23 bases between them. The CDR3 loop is CASSTNAYRRNNYNEQFF. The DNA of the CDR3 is TGTGCCAGCAGTACAAACGCTTACAGGAGAAACAACTACAATGAGCAGTTCTTC.